This TCR beta chain was recovered during a study of blood T cell repertoires in COVID-19. Study details: Some COVID-19 samples were acute and others convalescent; all came from the United States, Italy and Spain. Sources were T cells, B-cell-depleted T cells, or PBMCs; the material itself was cDNA or gDNA.

The CDR3 is made up of 13 amino acids. Losses at the gene ends were 4 bases for V and 8 bases for J; bases not matched to a gene: 4. Germline lookup yields CDR1 SGHNT and CDR2 YYREEE (reference sequence). As processed by the authors: Reference gene primer amplification yielded estimated nucleated cell counts. Produced via immunoSEQ multiplex PCR; TCRdb's table is partial and in-frame only. The DNA gave D and trimming, while V, J and clone size come from that table. The sample carries 12,000 to 15,000 clones, less than 90% recorded once. The genes are TRBV5-4 and TRBJ1-3, with 9 bases identical to TRBD1. This receptor was taken from a man between 35 and 55 years old with active or convalescent COVID-19. The sequenced material came from peripheral blood. CDR3 sequence reads: CASSGGQGDTIYF. The CDR3 DNA follows: TGTGCCAGCAGCGGGGGACAGGGCGACACCATATATTTT. The whole variable domain, filled in from reference TRBV5-4 and TRBJ1-3, reads ETGVTQSPTHLIKTRGQQVTLRCSSQSGHNTVSWYQQALGQGPQFIFQYYREEENGRGNFPPRFSGLQFPNYSSELNVNALELDDSALYLCASSGGQGDTIYFGEGSWLTVV.